This T cell receptor beta chain was identified in a study of low-dose radiotherapy and immunotherapy resistance in tumors. Donors received a regimen that comprised nivolumab, ipilimumab, aspirin, low-dose cyclophosphamide and low-dose radiotherapy. Eligibility criteria specified advanced solid malignancies devoid of tumor-infiltrating lymphocytes. TRAV and TRBV primers primed cDNA for both TCRalpha and TCRbeta. PCR amplification of the TCRs was performed with Phusion for 15 to 25 PCR cycles, and it relied on a constant-region primer together with a V-primer adapter. A single record per CDR3 protein comes from TCRdb applying MiXCR to the reads. Of 9,500 to 14,000 distinct CDR3 sequences listed, about 62% were seen once; the top ten hold roughly 12%. V gave up 1 base and J gave up 0 bases; unmatched junction bases: 4. Looked up from germline, CDR1 is LGHDT and CDR2 is YNNKEL (reference sequence). The CDR3 extends over 17 amino acids.

This clonotype came up once. This clonotype was sampled from a human donor with advanced metastatic prostate, ovarian, gallbladder or colorectal cancer (not recorded which). This table probably holds off-target reads from a library built for another chain. The V call is TRBV3-1, the J call TRBJ1-1, with 11 bases fitting TRBD1. The CDR3 region is CASSQAGQGVMNTEAFF. CDR3 bases: TGTGCCAGCAGCCAAGCGGGACAGGGGGTCATGAACACTGAAGCTTTCTTT.